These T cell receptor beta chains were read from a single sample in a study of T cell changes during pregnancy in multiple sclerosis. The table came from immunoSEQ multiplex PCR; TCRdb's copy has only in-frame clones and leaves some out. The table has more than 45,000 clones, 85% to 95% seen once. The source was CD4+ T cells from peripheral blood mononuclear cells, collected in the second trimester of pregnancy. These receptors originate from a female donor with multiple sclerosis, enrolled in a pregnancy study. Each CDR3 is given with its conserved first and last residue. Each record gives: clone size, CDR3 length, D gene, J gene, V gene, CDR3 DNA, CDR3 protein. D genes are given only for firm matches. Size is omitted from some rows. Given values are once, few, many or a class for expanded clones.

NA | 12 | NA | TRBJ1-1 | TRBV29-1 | TGCAGCGTTGTCTGGGGGGACACTGAAGCTTTCTTT | CSVVWGDTEAFF
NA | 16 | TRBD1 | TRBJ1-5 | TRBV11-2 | TGTGCCAGCAGCTTAGGGACAGGACCCTTTAATCAGCCCCAGCATTTT | CASSLGTGPFNQPQHF
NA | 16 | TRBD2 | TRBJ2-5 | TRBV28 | TGTGCCAGCAGTTTACCCTGGACTAGCGGCTCGGGGACCCAGTACTTC | CASSLPWTSGSGTQYF
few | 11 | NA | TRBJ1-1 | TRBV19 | TGTGCCAGTAGTTCTGCGGTCGAAGCTTTCTTT | CASSSAVEAFF
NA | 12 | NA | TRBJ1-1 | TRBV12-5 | TGTGCTAGTGGGCAAGGGAGAACTGAAGCTTTCTTT | CASGQGRTEAFF
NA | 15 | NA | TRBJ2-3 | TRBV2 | TGTGCCAGCAGCCTCGAGCGGCCCCCCACAGATACGCAGTATTTT | CASSLERPPTDTQYF
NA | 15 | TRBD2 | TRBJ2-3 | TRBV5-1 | TGCGCCAGCAGCTCGGGCCTAGCGGGCACAGATACGCAGTATTTT | CASSSGLAGTDTQYF
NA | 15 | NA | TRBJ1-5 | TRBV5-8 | TGTGCCAGCAGCTTTCGGGGAGGAGGCAATCAGCCCCAGCATTTT | CASSFRGGGNQPQHF
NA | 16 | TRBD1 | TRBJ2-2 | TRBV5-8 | TGTGCCAGCAGCTTGGTCACAGGGGGCTACACCGGGGAGCTGTTTTTT | CASSLVTGGYTGELFF
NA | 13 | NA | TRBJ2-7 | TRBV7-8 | TGTGCCAGCAGCTCCCCGAAGAGGGACGAGCAGTACTTC | CASSSPKRDEQYF
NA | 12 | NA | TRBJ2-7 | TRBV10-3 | TGTGCCATCAGTGGGACAGACTACGAGCAGTACTTC | CAISGTDYEQYF
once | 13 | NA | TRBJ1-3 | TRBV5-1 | TGCGCCAGCAGGGAGGCAACTGGAAACACCATATATTTT | CASREATGNTIYF
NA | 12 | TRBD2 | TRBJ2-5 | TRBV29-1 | TGCAGCGTTGGGGGGGGCCAAGAGACCCAGTACTTC | CSVGGGQETQYF